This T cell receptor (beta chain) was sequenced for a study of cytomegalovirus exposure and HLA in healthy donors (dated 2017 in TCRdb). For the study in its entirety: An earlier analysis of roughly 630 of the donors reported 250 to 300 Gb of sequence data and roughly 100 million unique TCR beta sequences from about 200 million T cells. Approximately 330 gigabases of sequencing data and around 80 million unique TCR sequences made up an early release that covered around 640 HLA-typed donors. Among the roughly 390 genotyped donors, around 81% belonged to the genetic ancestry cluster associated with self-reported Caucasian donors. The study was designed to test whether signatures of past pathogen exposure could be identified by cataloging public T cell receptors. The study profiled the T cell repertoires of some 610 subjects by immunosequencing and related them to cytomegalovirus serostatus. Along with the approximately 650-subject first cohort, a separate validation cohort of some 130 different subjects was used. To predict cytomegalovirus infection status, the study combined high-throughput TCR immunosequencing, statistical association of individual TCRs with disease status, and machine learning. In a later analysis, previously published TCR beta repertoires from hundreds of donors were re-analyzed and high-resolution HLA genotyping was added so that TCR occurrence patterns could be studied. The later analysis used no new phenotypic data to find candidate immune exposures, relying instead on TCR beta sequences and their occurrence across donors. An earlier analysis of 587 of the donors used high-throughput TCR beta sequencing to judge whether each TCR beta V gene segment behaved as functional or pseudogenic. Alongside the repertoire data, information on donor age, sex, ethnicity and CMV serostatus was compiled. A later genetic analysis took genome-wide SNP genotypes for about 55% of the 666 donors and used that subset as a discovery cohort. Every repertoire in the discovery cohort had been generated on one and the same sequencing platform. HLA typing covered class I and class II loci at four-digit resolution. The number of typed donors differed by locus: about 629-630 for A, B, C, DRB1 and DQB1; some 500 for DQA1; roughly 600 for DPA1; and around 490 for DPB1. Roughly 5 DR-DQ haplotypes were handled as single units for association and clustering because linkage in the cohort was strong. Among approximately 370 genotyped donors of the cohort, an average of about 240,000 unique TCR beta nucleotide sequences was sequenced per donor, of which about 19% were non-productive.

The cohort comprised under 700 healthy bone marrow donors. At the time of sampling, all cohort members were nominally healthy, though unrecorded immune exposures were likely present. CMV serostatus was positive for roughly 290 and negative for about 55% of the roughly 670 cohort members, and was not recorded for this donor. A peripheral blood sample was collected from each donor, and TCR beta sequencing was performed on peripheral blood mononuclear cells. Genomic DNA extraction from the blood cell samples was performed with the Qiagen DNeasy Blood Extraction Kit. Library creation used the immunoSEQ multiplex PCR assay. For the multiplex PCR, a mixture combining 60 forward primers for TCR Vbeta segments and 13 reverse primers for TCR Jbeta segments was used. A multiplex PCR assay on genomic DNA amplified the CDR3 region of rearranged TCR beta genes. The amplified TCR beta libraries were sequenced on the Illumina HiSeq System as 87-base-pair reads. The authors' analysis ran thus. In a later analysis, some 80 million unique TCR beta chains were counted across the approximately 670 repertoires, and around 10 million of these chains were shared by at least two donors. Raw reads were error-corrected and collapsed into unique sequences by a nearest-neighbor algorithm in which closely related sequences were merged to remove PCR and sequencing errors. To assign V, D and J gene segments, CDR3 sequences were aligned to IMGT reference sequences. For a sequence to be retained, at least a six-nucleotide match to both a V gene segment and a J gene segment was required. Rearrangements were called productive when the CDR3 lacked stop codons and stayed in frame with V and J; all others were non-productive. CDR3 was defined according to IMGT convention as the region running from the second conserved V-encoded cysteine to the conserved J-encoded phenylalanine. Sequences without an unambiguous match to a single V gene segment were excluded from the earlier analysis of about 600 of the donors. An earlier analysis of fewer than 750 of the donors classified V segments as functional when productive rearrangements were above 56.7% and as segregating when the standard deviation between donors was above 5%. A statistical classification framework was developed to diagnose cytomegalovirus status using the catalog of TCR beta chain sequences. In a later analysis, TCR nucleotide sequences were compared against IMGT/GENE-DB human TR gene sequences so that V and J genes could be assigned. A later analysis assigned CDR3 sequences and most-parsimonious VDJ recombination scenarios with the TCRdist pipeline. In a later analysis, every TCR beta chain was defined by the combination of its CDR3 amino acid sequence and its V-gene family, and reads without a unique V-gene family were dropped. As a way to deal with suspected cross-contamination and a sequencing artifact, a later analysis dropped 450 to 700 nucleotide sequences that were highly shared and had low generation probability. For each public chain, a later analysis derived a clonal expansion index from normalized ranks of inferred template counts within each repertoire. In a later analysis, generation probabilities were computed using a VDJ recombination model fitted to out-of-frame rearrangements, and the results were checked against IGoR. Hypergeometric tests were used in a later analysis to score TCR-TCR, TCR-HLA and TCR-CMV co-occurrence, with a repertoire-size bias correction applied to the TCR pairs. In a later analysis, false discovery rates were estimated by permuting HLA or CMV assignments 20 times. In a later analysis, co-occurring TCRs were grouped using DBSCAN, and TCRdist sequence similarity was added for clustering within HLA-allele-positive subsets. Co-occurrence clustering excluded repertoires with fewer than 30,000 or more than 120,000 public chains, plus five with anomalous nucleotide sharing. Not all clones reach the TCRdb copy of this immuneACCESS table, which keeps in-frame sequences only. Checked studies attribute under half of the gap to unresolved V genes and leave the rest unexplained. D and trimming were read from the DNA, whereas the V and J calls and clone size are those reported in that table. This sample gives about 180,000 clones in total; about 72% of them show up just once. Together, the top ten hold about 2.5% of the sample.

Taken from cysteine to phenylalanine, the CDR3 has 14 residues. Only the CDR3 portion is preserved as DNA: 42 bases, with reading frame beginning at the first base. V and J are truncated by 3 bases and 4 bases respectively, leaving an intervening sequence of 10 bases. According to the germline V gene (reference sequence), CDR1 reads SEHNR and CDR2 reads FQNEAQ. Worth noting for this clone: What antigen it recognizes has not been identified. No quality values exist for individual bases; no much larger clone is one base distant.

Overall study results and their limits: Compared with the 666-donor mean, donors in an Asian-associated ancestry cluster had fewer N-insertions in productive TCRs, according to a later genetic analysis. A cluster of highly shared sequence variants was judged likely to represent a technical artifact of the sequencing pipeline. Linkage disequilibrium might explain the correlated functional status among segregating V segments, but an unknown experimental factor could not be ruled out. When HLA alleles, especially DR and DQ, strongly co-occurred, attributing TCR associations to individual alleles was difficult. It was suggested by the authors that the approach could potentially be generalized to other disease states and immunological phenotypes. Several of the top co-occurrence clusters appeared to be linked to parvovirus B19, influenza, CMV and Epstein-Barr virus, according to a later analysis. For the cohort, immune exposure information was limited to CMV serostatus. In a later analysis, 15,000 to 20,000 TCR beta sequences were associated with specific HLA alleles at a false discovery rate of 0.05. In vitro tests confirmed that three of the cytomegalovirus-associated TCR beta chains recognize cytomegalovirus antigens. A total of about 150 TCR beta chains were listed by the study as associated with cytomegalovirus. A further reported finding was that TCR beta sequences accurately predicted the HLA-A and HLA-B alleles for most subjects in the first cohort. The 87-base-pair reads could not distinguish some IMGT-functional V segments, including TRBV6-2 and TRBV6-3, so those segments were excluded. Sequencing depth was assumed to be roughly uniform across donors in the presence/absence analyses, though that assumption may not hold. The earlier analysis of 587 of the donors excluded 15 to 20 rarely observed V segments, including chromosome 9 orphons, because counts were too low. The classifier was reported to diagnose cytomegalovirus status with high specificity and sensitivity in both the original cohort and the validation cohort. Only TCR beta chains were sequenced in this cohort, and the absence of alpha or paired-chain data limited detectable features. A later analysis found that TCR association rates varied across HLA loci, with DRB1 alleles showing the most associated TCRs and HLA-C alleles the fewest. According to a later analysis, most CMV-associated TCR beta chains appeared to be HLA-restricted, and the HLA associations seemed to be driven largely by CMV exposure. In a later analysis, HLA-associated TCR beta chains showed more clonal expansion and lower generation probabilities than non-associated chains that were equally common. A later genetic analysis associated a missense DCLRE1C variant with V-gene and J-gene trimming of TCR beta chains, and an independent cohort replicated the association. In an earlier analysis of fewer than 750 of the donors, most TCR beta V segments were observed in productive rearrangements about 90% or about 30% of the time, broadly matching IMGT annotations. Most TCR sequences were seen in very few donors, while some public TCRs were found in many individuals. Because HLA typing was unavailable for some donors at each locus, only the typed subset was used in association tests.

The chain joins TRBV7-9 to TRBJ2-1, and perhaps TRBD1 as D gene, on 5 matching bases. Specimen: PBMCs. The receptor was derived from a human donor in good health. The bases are TGTGCCAGCAGCTTCCAGGGTCGGTACAATGAGCAGTTCTTC. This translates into CASSFQGRYNEQFF.